The sequence of this TCR beta chain was determined in a study of blood T cell repertoires in COVID-19. Study at large: PBMCs, B-cell-depleted T cells, or T cells provided the cDNA or gDNA that made up the material.

The table came from immunoSEQ multiplex PCR; TCRdb's copy has only in-frame clones and leaves some out. The sample consists of tens of thousands of clones, around 80% of them appearing once. The clonotype comes from a man aged 45-65 years with active or convalescent COVID-19. The sequencing input was peripheral blood.

The CDR3 here is CASSVREYTGELFF. CDR3 DNA: TGTGCCAGTAGTGTCCGCGAGTACACCGGGGAGCTGTTTTTT. The gene calls are TRBV19 and TRBJ2-2; D not certain. CDR1 is LNHDA, CDR2 SQIVND, per germline (reference sequence). The CDR3 contains 14 residues. Between the trimmed V and J ends, which lost 5 bases and 3 bases, there was a span of 10 bases.